A single sample gave rise to the 2 T cell receptor beta chains below, sequenced in a study of blood T cell repertoires in COVID-19. Profiling relied on immunoSEQ multiplex PCR, and the TCRdb table lists in-frame clones only, not all of them. This table has 250,000 to 350,000 clones, more than 75% appearing once. The sequenced sample consisted of PBMCs or T cells enriched from blood (not recorded which). Receptor source: a man aged 55 to 70 who had recovered from COVID-19.

This sequence joins TRBV27 and TRBJ1-1; possibly TRBD1 for D (5 bases). V was trimmed by 6 bases and J by 0 bases, leaving 11 bases between them. The CDR3 sequence is 14 residues long. CDR1 is MNHEY, CDR2 SMNVEV, per germline (reference sequence). CDR3 in DNA: TGTGCCAGCAGCGACAGACCCATGAACACTGAAGCTTTCTTT. Translation gives CASSDRPMNTEAFF.

The CDR3 spells CASSERLNTEAFF. The CDR3 nucleotides read TGCGCCAGCAGTGAGCGGTTAAACACTGAAGCTTTCTTT. The V and J genes are TRBV10-2 and TRBJ1-1; D unresolved. V was shortened by 2 bases and J by 2 bases, with 6 bases between the two germline ends. The germline V gene encodes CDR1 WSHSY and CDR2 SAAADI. The CDR3 spans 13 residues.